Listed below are T cell receptor beta chains from one sample, sequenced in a study of blood T cell repertoires in COVID-19. Only in-frame clones appear in the TCRdb table, and some are missing; sequencing was by immunoSEQ multiplex PCR. The repertoire consists of under 250,000 clones, with 84% occurring once and the leading ten covering 1.5%. The sequenced sample consisted of peripheral blood. These receptors all come from a woman aged 35 to 49 who had recovered from COVID-19. Both conserved end residues are part of each CDR3. D genes are given only for firm matches. Not all rows give a size; the values are once, few, many and, for expanded clones, a class.

clone_size j_call v_call d_call cdr3_nt cdr3_aa
- TRBJ1-2 TRBV11-2 - TGTGCCAGCAGCTCCCTGACAGTCCCCTATGGCTACACCTTC CASSSLTVPYGYTF
- TRBJ1-6 TRBV27 TRBD1 TGTGCCAGCTCGGGGGGACAGGGAAGATCACCCCTCCACTTT CASSGGQGRSPLHF
- TRBJ1-2 TRBV6-1 TRBD1 TGTGCCAGCAGTGACAGTCGACAGGGGGTAGGTGGCTACACCTTC CASSDSRQGVGGYTF
- TRBJ2-1 TRBV5-8 - TGTGCCAGCAGCCTCAGGGGACATACATACAATGAGCAGTTCTTC CASSLRGHTYNEQFF
few TRBJ1-3 TRBV7-9 TRBD1 TGTGCCAGCAGCCTATACCGGGACAGCGGAAACACCATATATTTT CASSLYRDSGNTIYF
- TRBJ2-7 TRBV3-1/TRBV3-2 - TGTGCCAGCAGCCCCGGGAGATACAGTTACTACGAGCAGTACTTC CASSPGRYSYYEQYF
- TRBJ2-3 TRBV2 - TGTGCCAGCAGCGCCACAGGGAACACAGATACGCAGTATTTT CASSATGNTDTQYF
- TRBJ2-7 TRBV28 - TGTGCCAGCAGCTTTCGGGGTGTCAGCGAGCAGTACTTC CASSFRGVSEQYF
- TRBJ1-2 TRBV6-1 - TGTGCCAGCAGTGAAGGGACAGTCTCCGGCTATGGCTACACCTTC CASSEGTVSGYGYTF
- TRBJ1-2 TRBV28 TRBD1 TGTGCCAGCAGTTTAGCCGGACAGGGCCGCTATGGCTACACCTTC CASSLAGQGRYGYTF
- TRBJ2-1 TRBV15 - TGTGCCACCAGCAGGCAGGCCGGTGAGCAGTTCTTC CATSRQAGEQFF
- TRBJ1-5 TRBV5-5 TRBD1 TGTGCCAGCAGCCAAGGGACAGTTAGCAATCAGCCCCAGCATTTT CASSQGTVSNQPQHF